One T cell receptor (beta chain) is described in this entry. The antigen is not known. This sample is part of a study of lymphopenia after photon versus proton radiotherapy. Overall study findings and caveats: In patients who died, overall survival fell as post-nadir TCR diversity dropped more. Under photons, naive T cells and diversity fell while effector/memory populations rose. After lymphocyte nadir, photon-treated repertoires showed oligoclonal expansion, especially CD8+ Temra. Survival link was tested only in deceased patients; proton benefit remains a possibility.

This CDR3 is 14 amino acids long. CDR1 SGHTA and CDR2 FQGNSA come from the germline V gene. V was cut by 2 bases and J by 5 bases, with 12 bases left in between. TCRdb's copy holds only in-frame clones and misses some; the assay was immunoSEQ multiplex PCR. The sample shows about 62,000 clones, about 90% of them seen only once. The sample in question was peripheral blood, obtained from a patient treated with proton-based radiotherapy. The origin of this receptor is a man older than 75 with esophageal cancer. This rearrangement joins TRBV7-2 to TRBJ2-5, with D perhaps TRBD1 or TRBD2 (6 bases each). DNA for the CDR3: TGTGCCAGCAGCTTACTCGGGGGCCGGGAGACCCAGTACTTC. Its translation is CASSLLGGRETQYF.